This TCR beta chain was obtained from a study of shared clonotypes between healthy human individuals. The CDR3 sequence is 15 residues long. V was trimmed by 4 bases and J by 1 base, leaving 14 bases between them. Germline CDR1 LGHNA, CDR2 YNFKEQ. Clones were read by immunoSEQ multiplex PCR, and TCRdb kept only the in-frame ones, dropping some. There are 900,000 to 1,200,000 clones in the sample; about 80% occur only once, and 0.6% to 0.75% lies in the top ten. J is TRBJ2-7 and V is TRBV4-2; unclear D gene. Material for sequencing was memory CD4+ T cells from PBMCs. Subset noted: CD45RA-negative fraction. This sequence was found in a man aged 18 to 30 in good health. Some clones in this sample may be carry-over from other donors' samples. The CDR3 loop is CASSPLPTASYEQYF. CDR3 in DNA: TGTGCCAGCAGCCCCCTACCGACGGCTTCCTACGAGCAGTACTTC.